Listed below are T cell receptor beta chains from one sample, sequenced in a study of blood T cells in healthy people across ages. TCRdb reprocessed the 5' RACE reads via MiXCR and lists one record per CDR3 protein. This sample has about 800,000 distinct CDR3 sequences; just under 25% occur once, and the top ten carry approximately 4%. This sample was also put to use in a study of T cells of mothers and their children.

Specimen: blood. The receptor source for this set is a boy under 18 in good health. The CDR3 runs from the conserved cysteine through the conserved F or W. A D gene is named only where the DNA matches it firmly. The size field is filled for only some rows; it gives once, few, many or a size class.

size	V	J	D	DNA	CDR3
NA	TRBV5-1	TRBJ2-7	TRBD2	TGCGCCAGCAGCACCGTAGCGGGGGCCTACGAGCAGTACTTC	CASSTVAGAYEQYF
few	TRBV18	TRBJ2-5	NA	TGTGCCAGCTCATCGCGCCAGATCGTCGGGCACAGCCAAGAGACCCAGTACTTC	CASSSRQIVGHSQETQYF
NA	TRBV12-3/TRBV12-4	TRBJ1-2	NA	TGTGCCAGTCTCTCAAACGATTGGTCCAATGTATTACATGGCTACACCTTC	CASLSNDWSNVLHGYTF
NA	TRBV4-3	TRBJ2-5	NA	TGCGCCAGCAGCCAAGTTGGGCTCCCGGGCCCAATTCAAGAGACCCAGTACTTC	CASSQVGLPGPIQETQYF
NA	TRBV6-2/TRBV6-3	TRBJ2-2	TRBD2	TGTGCCAGCAGCCAGGTGCGGGAGGTGGGGGAGCTGTTTTTT	CASSQVREVGELFF
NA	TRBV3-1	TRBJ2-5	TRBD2	TGTGCCAGCAGCCCTTGGACTAGCGGGAGTAGCGAGACCCAGTACTTC	CASSPWTSGSSETQYF
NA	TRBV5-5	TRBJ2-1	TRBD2	TGTGCCAGCAGCTTGGAATATCTAGCGGGAGCCTACAATGAGCAGTTCTTC	CASSLEYLAGAYNEQFF
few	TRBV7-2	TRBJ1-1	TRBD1	TGTGCCAGCAGCGCCAGACCGGGACAGGGCGTCGGAGCTTTCTTT	CASSARPGQGVGAFF
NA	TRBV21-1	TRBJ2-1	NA	TGTGCCAGCAGCTCCGGGACTGCTCTCACGTTGGGGCAGTTCTTC	CASSSGTALTLGQFF
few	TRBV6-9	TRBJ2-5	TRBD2	TGTGCCAGCAGTTATCCCAACAGGCGTACTAGCGGGGGTACCCAAGAGACCCAGTACTTC	CASSYPNRRTSGGTQETQYF
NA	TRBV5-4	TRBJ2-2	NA	TGTGCCAGCAGCTTGGGGCAGGGGCAAGGCGGGGAGCTGTTTTTT	CASSLGQGQGGELFF
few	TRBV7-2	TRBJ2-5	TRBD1	TGTGCCAGCAGCTTGGCCCAGGGGACAGGGGGAGAGACCCAGTACTTC	CASSLAQGTGGETQYF
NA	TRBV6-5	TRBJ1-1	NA	TGTGCCAGCAGTTACGGAGGACAGTTGAACACTGAAGCTTTCTTT	CASSYGGQLNTEAFF
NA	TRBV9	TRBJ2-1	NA	TGTGCCAGCAGCGAGTTCGGGGTTGAGCAGTTCTTC	CASSEFGVEQFF
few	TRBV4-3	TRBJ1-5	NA	TGCGCCAGCAGCCAAGCGGAGGGGGGAAATCAGCCCCAGCATTTT	CASSQAEGGNQPQHF
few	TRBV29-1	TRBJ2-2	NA	TGCAGCGTTGAGAGAGGTCCCGGGGAGCTGTTTTTT	CSVERGPGELFF
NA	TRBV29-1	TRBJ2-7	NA	TGCAGCGTTGAAGGGGACGAGAACGGACCCTACGAGCAGTACTTC	CSVEGDENGPYEQYF
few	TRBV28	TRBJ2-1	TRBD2	TGTGCCAGCAGTTTATATGCGGGAGGGTCCTACAATGAGCAGTTCTTC	CASSLYAGGSYNEQFF
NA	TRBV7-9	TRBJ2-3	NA	TGTGCCAGCACTCCTAGGGACGTCCCTACAGATACGCAGTATTTT	CASTPRDVPTDTQYF
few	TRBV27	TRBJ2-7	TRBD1	TGTGCCAGCAGTTTGACAGGGTACAGCTCCTACGAGCAGTACTTC	CASSLTGYSSYEQYF
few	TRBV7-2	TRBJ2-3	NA	TGTGCCAGCAGCTTCCGGGGATCCACAGATACGCAGTATTTT	CASSFRGSTDTQYF
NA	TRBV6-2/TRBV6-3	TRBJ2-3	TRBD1	TGTGCCAGCAGTTACAGGGGACAGTACCCAGCGGATACGCAGTATTTT	CASSYRGQYPADTQYF
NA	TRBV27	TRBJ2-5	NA	TGTGCCAGCGGACGGACTGTACAAGAGACCCAGTACTTC	CASGRTVQETQYF
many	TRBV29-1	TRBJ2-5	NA	TGCAGCGTACGCCCCAGGGAAGAGACCCAGTACTTC	CSVRPREETQYF
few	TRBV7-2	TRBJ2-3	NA	TGTGCCAGCAGACGGGAAGATACGCAGTATTTT	CASRREDTQYF
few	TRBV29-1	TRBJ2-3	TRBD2	TGCAGCGTTGAAGAATGGCTAGCGGGGGGGCTCACAGATACGCAGTATTTT	CSVEEWLAGGLTDTQYF
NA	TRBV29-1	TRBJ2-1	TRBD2	TGCAGCGTTGACCCGGGACTAGCGAACTACAATGAGCAGTTCTTC	CSVDPGLANYNEQFF
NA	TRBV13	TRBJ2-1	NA	TGTGCCAGCAGCTTAGAGGACGGGCCAGACGGGTCGCAGTTCTTC	CASSLEDGPDGSQFF
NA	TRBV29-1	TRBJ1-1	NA	TGCAGCGTTGAGACCCAGGACACTGAAGCTTTCTTT	CSVETQDTEAFF
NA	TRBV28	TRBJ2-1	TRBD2	TGTGCCAGCCTCCGGACTAGCGGGGGGTACAATGAGCAGTTCTTC	CASLRTSGGYNEQFF
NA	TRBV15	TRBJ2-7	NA	TGTGCCACCAGCAGAGACCGCGAGATCGGCGAGCAGTACTTC	CATSRDREIGEQYF
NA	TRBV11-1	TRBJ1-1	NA	TGTGCCAGCTCTGAGGCGATGAACACTGAAGCTTTCTTT	CASSEAMNTEAFF
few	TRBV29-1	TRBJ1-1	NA	TGCAGCGTTGAGGATCCTTCCTGGGACACTGAAGCTTTCTTT	CSVEDPSWDTEAFF
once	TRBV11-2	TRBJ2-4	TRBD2	TGTGCCAGCAGCGGGGGGGGGAGTCTAAACATTCAGTACTTC	CASSGGGSLNIQYF
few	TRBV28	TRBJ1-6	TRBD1	TGTGCCAGCAGATGGACAGGATTCAATTCACCCCTCCACTTT	CASRWTGFNSPLHF
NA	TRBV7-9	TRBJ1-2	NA	TGTGCCAGCAGCTTAGTTTCCATCTATGGCTACACCTTC	CASSLVSIYGYTF
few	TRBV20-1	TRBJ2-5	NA	TGCAGTGCTAGAGATTCGGCCCTTGGGCCCTCTTTTGAAGAGACCCAGTACTTC	CSARDSALGPSFEETQYF
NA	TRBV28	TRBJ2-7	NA	TGTGCCAGCACCCCAGGGGGGAGTTTATCCTACGAGCAGTACTTC	CASTPGGSLSYEQYF
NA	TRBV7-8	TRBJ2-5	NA	TGTGCCAGCAGACTGAAGACGCCGGACAGAGAGCTGGAAGGGACCCAGTACTTC	CASRLKTPDRELEGTQYF
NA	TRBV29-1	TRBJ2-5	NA	TGCAGCGCCCTCGGAGTCAGGGAGACCCAGTACTTC	CSALGVRETQYF
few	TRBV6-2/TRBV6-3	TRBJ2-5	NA	TGTGCCAGCAGTTACCAGGGAATCCAAGAGACCCAGTACTTC	CASSYQGIQETQYF
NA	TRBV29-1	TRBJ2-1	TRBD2	TGCAGCGCCCGAATGGGACGGGAGGGCAATGAGCAGTTCTTC	CSARMGREGNEQFF
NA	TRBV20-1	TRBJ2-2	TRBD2	TGCAGTGCTACCCTTAGCGGGAGAGATACCGGGGAGCTGTTTTTT	CSATLSGRDTGELFF
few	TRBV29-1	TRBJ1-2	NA	TGCAGCGTCTCGGACGGAAAATATGGCTACACCTTC	CSVSDGKYGYTF
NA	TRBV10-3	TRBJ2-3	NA	TGTGCCATCAGTGATCCGGTCTTCACAGATACGCAGTATTTT	CAISDPVFTDTQYF
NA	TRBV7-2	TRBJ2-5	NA	TGTGCCAGCGGGGGTGGGCTCCAAGAGACCCAGTACTTC	CASGGGLQETQYF
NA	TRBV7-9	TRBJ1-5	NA	TGTTCCAGCAGCTTATCCGTTAATCAGCCCCAGCATTTT	CSSSLSVNQPQHF
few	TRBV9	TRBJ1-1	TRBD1	TGTGCCAGCAGCGTAGATAGTCGACAGGGGGTTTCTGCGGCTTTCTTT	CASSVDSRQGVSAAFF
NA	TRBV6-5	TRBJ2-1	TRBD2	TGTGCCAGCATTTATAGCGGGGGGCCCTACAATGAGCAGTTCTTC	CASIYSGGPYNEQFF
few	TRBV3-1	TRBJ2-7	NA	TGTGCCAGCAGCCGAGGACCCGAGTCGAGCTACGAGCAGTACTTC	CASSRGPESSYEQYF
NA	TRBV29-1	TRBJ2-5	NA	TGCAGCGTTGCGGAACTAGGGGAGACCCAGTACTTC	CSVAELGETQYF
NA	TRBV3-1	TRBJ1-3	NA	TGTGCCAGCAGCCAGCCGGGACCTGGAAACACCATATATTTT	CASSQPGPGNTIYF
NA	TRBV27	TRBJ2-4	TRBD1	TGTGCCAACAAGCAAAAGGGACAGATGAACCTACTAGCCAAAAACATTCAGTACTTC	CANKQKGQMNLLAKNIQYF
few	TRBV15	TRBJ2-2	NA	TGTGCCACCAGCACACTTAACACCGGGGAGCTGTTTTTT	CATSTLNTGELFF
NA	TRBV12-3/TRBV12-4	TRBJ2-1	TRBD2	TGTGCCAGCAGTCTCTTTAAGCGGGGGGGCGCCTACAATGAGCAGTTCTTC	CASSLFKRGGAYNEQFF